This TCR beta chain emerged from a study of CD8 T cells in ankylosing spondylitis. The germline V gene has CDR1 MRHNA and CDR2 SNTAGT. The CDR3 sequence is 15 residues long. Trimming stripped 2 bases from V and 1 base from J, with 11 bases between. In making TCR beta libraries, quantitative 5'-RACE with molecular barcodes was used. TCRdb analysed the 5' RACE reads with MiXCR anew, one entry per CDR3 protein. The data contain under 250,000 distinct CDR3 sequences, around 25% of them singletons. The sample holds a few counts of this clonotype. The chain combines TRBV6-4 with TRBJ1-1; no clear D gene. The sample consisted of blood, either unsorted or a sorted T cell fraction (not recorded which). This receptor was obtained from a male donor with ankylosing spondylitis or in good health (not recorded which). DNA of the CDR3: TGTGCCAGCAGTGACCCGGGTCCAGGGAACACTGAAGCTTTCTTT. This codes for CASSDPGPGNTEAFF.